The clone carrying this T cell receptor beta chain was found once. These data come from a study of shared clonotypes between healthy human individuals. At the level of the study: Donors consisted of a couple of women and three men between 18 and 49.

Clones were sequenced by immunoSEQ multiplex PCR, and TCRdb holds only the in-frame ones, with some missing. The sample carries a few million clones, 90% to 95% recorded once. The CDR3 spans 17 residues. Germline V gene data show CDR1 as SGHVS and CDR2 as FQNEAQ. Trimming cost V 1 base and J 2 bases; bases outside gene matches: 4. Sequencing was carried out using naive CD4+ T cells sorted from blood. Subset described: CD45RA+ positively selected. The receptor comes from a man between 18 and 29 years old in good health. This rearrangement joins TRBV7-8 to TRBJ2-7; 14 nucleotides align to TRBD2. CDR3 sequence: CASSLEGLAGATYEQYF. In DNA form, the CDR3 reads TGTGCCAGCAGCTTAGAGGGACTAGCGGGAGCAACCTACGAGCAGTACTTC. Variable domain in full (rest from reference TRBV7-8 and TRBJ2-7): GAGVSQSPRYKVAKRGQDVALRCDPISGHVSLFWYQQALGQGPEFLTYFQNEAQLDKSGLPSDRFFAERPEGSVSTLKIQRTQQEDSAVYLCASSLEGLAGATYEQYFGPGTRLTVT.